The clone carrying this TCR beta chain is a singleton in its sample. TCRdb redid the calling of the RT-PCR reads with MiXCR, one entry per CDR3 protein. The top ten hold 12% of the sample, which has 150,000 to 200,000 distinct CDR3 sequences, roughly 11% seen once. The CDR3 sequence is 14 residues long. V lost 1 base and J lost 4, with 10 bases in between. CDR1 SGHDN and CDR2 FVKESK come from the germline V gene. The record originates from a study of response to subunit inactivated influenza vaccine. The chain employs TRBV14 and TRBJ2-5; D is perhaps TRBD2 (5 bases). This receptor was taken from a man over 45 who received an inactivated influenza vaccine. The material was non-naive T cells sorted from PBMCs, obtained roughly 46 days after vaccination. CDR3 bases: TGTGCCAGCAGCCAAGTGGACTGGGGAGAGACCCAGTACTTC. This gives the protein CASSQVDWGETQYF.